This entry lists 15 T cell receptor beta chains sequenced from one sample in a study of beta chain features in type 1 diabetes. The investigators reverse transcribed all of the isolated RNA, so they sequenced expressed TCRB transcripts. Produced via immunoSEQ multiplex PCR; TCRdb's table is partial and in-frame only. The sample lists about 360,000 clones, roughly an eighth occurring once. The sequencing input was naive CD4+ T cells from blood. Every receptor here comes from a man between 18 and 29 years old in good health.

The chain combines TRBV5-4 with TRBJ2-1; 7 bases align to TRBD2. Germline V lookup: CDR1 SGHNT, CDR2 YYREEE (reference sequence). This CDR3 is 15 amino acids long. The V and J ends lost 3 bases and 6 bases, in that order; junction bases with no gene match: 9. The CDR3 loop is CASSSLRDYVNEQFF. CDR3 nucleotide sequence: TGTGCCAGCAGCTCTCTCCGGGACTACGTCAATGAGCAGTTCTTC.

The gene calls are TRBV18 and TRBJ2-1; 15 bases fit TRBD2. Trimming removed 0 bases from V and 9 bases from J; junction bases left unmatched: 0. CDR1 and CDR2 (germline): KGHSH, LQKENI. The length of the CDR3 is 15 residues. The CDR3 region is CASSPPGLAGGEQFF. Here the CDR3 DNA reads TGTGCCAGCTCACCACCGGGACTAGCGGGAGGTGAGCAGTTCTTC. The entire variable domain, with the rest obtained from reference TRBV18 and TRBJ2-1, is as follows: NAGVMQNPRHLVRRRGQEARLRCSPMKGHSHVYWYRQLPEEGLKFMVYLQKENIIDESGMPKERFSAEFPKEGPSILRIQQVVRGDSAAYFCASSPPGLAGGEQFFGPGTRLTVL.

This clone has just a few counts. The chain has TRBV9 and TRBJ2-3; possibly TRBD2 for D (6 bases). The length of the CDR3 is 15 residues. CDR1 and CDR2 from the germline V gene are SGDLS and YYNGEE. Trimming cost V 0 bases and J 3 bases, with 11 bases left between them. CDR3 in DNA: TGTGCCAGCAGCGTAGTCTTCCGGGAGACAGATACGCAGTATTTT. This codes for CASSVVFRETDTQYF.

This clone was observed a few times. This chain links TRBV30 with TRBJ2-3; the D gene is possibly TRBD1 (5 bases). V was trimmed by 2 bases and J by 4 bases, leaving 16 bases between them. CDR1 GTSNPN and CDR2 SVGIG come from the germline V gene (reference sequence). The CDR3 loop spans 15 amino acids. CDR3 sequence: CAWSLRAGSADTQYF. In DNA, the CDR3 is TGTGCCTGGAGTCTAAGGGCAGGGTCGGCAGATACGCAGTATTTT.

This clone occurred many times. This sequence joins TRBV29-1 and TRBJ2-1; 8 bases are shared with TRBD2. Germline V gene lookup returns CDR1 SQVTM and CDR2 ANQGSEA. The junction had 10 bases not matched to a gene; V was cut back by 1 base and J by 8 bases. This CDR3 has 15 amino acids. CDR3 loop: CSVEGLAGGVDEQFF. Written as DNA, the CDR3 is TGCAGCGTTGAAGGGCTGGCGGGGGGAGTCGATGAGCAGTTCTTC.

There are a few counts of this clone. The V gene is TRBV30, the J gene TRBJ2-5; D not certain. V gave up 2 bases and J gave up 2 bases, with 3 bases separating them. Per germline, CDR1 GTSNPN and CDR2 SVGIG (reference sequence). The CDR3 contains 11 residues. The CDR3 spells CAWSPQETQYF. CDR3 nucleotide sequence: TGTGCCTGGAGTCCGCAAGAGACCCAGTACTTC.

Concerning this clone: The junction shows a germline mismatch at one end, possibly a read error. The V call is TRBV28, the J call TRBJ1-1; D is uncertain. The CDR3 runs to 13 residues. The V gene's germline CDR1 is MDHEN and CDR2 SYDVKM. CDR3 loop: CASRGPRTVTKKF. Written as DNA, the CDR3 is TGTGCCAGCAGAGGCCCGCGCACTGTCACTAAGAAATTT.

Only a few counts were recorded for this clone. The CDR3 loop is CASRSGTGREKLFF. As DNA, the CDR3 is TGTGCCAGCAGGTCCGGGACAGGGAGGGAAAAACTGTTTTTT. The chain links TRBV28 to TRBJ1-4; 9 bases fit TRBD1. This CDR3 contains 14 residues. V lost 6 bases to trimming and J lost 8 bases; unmatched junction nucleotides: 7. Per the germline V gene, CDR1 is MDHEN and CDR2 is SYDVKM.

This chain links TRBV13 with TRBJ2-7; the match to TRBD2 covers 11 bases. CDR3 length: 15 residues. J lost 7 bases, V lost 5 bases, and 10 bases had no gene match. CDR1 PRHDT and CDR2 FYEKMQ come from the germline V gene (reference sequence). The CDR3 is CASSAEGLAVEEQYF. The CDR3, as DNA: TGTGCCAGCAGCGCGGAGGGACTAGCGGTAGAGGAGCAGTACTTC. Full variable domain (outside the CDR3, taken from reference TRBV13 and TRBJ2-7): AAGVIQSPRHLIKEKRETATLKCYPIPRHDTVYWYQQGPGQDPQFLISFYEKMQSDKGSIPDRFSAQQFSDYHSELNMSSLELGDSALYFCASSAEGLAVEEQYFGPGTRLTVT.

This clone came up a few times. The J gene is TRBJ2-2, the V gene TRBV9, with a tentative D call TRBD1 (6 bases). V dropped 3 bases and J dropped 7 bases, with 13 bases sitting between them. The CDR3 runs 14 residues. The germline CDR1 and CDR2 sequences are SGDLS and YYNGEE. Here the CDR3 DNA reads TGTGCCAGCAGCGCACCGGGACATCTCGGGGAGCTGTTTTTT. It encodes CASSAPGHLGELFF.

The chain employs TRBV5-1 and TRBJ1-2, with no clear D. The length of the CDR3 is 15 residues. Between the trimmed V and J ends, which lost 0 bases and 0 bases, there was a span of 9 bases. CDR1 is SGHRS and CDR2 is YFSETQ in the germline V gene. CDR3 nucleotide sequence: TGCGCCAGCAGCTTGGAAGCCGGTGCTAACTATGGCTACACCTTC. Translation: CASSLEAGANYGYTF. Full variable domain (rest looked up from reference TRBV5-1 and TRBJ1-2): KAGVTQTPRYLIKTRGQQVTLSCSPISGHRSVSWYQQTPGQGLQFLFEYFSETQRNKGNFPGRFSGRQFSNSRSEMNVSTLELGDSALYLCASSLEAGANYGYTFGSGTRLTVV.

The chain employs TRBV7-3 and TRBJ2-5; 7 bases align to TRBD1. Germline CDR1 reads SGHTA; CDR2 reads FQGTGA. CDR3 length: 15 residues. V lost 5 bases, J lost 5 bases, and 11 bases stayed unmatched. The CDR3 here is CASSLAGGMRETQYF. CDR3 nucleotide sequence: TGTGCCAGCAGCCTCGCAGGGGGAATGCGGGAGACCCAGTACTTC.

The J gene is TRBJ2-7, the V gene TRBV7-2; D is perhaps TRBD1 (6 bases). Germline-derived CDR1 and CDR2 are SGHTA and FQGNSA. The CDR3 length is 16 residues. Trimming removed 2 bases from V and 1 base from J, with 15 bases in between. CDR3 sequence reads: CASSLSAGQWSYEQYF. The CDR3 bases are TGTGCCAGCAGCTTATCCGCCGGACAGTGGTCCTACGAGCAGTACTTC.

The table lists this clone with a few counts. This chain joins TRBV28 and TRBJ2-7; the D gene is possibly TRBD2 (5 bases). Trimming stripped 3 bases from V and 3 bases from J, with 12 bases between. This CDR3 has 14 residues. CDR1 MDHEN and CDR2 SYDVKM come from the germline V gene. The CDR3 bases are TGTGCCAGCAGTTTTCGAGGGAGATACTACGAGCAGTACTTC. This sequence encodes CASSFRGRYYEQYF. Together with reference TRBV28 and TRBJ2-7, the CDR3 gives the full variable domain: DVKVTQSSRYLVKRTGEKVFLECVQDMDHENMFWYRQDPGLGLRLIYFSYDVKMKEKGDIPEGYSVSREKKERFSLILESASTNQTSMYLCASSFRGRYYEQYFGPGTRLTVT.

V usage is TRBV19 and J usage is TRBJ2-7; TRBD2 matches 8 bases. V was pared by 1 base and J by 3 bases, with 5 bases of the junction left unmatched. Germline V gives CDR1 LNHDA, CDR2 SQIVND (reference sequence). The CDR3 extends over 15 amino acids. The CDR3 is CASSIVAGPDYEQYF. In DNA form, the CDR3 reads TGTGCCAGTAGTATAGTAGCGGGGCCGGACTACGAGCAGTACTTC. Looking up the rest from reference TRBV19 and TRBJ2-7 gives the full variable domain: DGGITQSPKYLFRKEGQNVTLSCEQNLNHDAMYWYRQDPGQGLRLIYYSQIVNDFQKGDIAEGYSVSREKKESFPLTVTSAQKNPTAFYLCASSIVAGPDYEQYFGPGTRLTVT.